This TCR beta chain emerged from a study of blood T cell repertoires in COVID-19. This CDR3 is 14 amino acids long. CDR1 and CDR2 (germline): MNHEY, SVGAGI. Germline trimming cut 6 bases from V and 6 bases from J; bases unmatched to any gene: 9. Measured with immunoSEQ multiplex PCR; TCRdb has only the in-frame clones, and not every one. This table holds around 170,000 clones, approximately 86% found once. The Seattle patients, enrolled during active infection, were followed longitudinally. In its sample, this clone was seen once. The sequenced sample was peripheral blood. This sequence was found in a man between 60 and 75 years old with COVID-19, enrolled during active disease. The chain carries TRBV6-5 and TRBJ2-7; 9 nucleotides line up with TRBD2. CDR3 coding DNA: TGTGCCAGCAGATCACTAGCGGGTCTCCGCGAGCAGTACTTC. Protein product: CASRSLAGLREQYF.